Following are 7 T cell receptor beta chains from one sample sequenced in a study of patients and donors after allogeneic stem cell transplantation. Using its own MiXCR run on the RT-PCR reads, TCRdb lists one record per CDR3 protein. This sample has over 350,000 distinct CDR3 sequences; approximately 16% occur once, and the top ten carry 7.2%. The sequencing sample was made of blood, either unsorted or a sorted T cell fraction (not recorded which). These receptors were obtained from a human donor who was either an allogeneic HSCT recipient or a stem cell or donor lymphocyte infusion donor (not recorded which). It is not recorded whose cells these are; they may come from a transplant donor.

In this sample, this clonotype turned up a few times. The chain links TRBV5-1 to TRBJ2-1; D is tentatively TRBD1 or TRBD2 (5 bases each). The CDR3 has 16 residues. The V gene's germline CDR1 is SGHRS and CDR2 YFSETQ. V dropped 0 bases and J dropped 5 bases, with 15 bases sitting between them. This CDR3 is CASSLATGHPNNEQFF. Here the CDR3 DNA reads TGCGCCAGCAGCTTGGCGACGGGGCACCCTAACAATGAGCAGTTCTTC.

This clonotype was detected many times. V and J are TRBV7-8 and TRBJ1-2; 10 bases agree with TRBD1. The CDR3 is 14 residues long. The ends lost 5 bases at V and 8 bases at J; junction bases unmatched: 8. Germline V gives CDR1 SGHVS, CDR2 FQNEAQ. The CDR3 DNA sequence: TGTGCCAGCAGCCTATCGGACAGGGGGTTCGGCTACACCTTC. It translates to CASSLSDRGFGYTF.

This clonotype was observed many times. The chain carries TRBV5-1 and TRBJ2-1; 11 bases align to TRBD2. This CDR3 has 15 residues. Germline V gene data show CDR1 as SGHRS and CDR2 as YFSETQ. V lost 0 bases to trimming and J lost 7 bases; unmatched junction nucleotides: 3. The CDR3 sequence is CASSLEASGRNEQFF. As DNA, the CDR3 is TGCGCCAGCAGCTTGGAGGCTAGCGGGAGGAATGAGCAGTTCTTC.

This clonotype was observed a few times. The chain joins TRBV15 to TRBJ1-1, with 7 bases aligning to TRBD1. Germline V gene sequence: CDR1 LNHNV, CDR2 YYDKDF (reference sequence). This CDR3 region has 16 residues. The ends lost 1 base at V and 4 bases at J; junction bases unmatched: 9. In DNA, the CDR3 is TGTGCCACCAGCAGAGTGACAGGGCGCCGAAGCACTGAAGCTTTCTTT. It encodes CATSRVTGRRSTEAFF.

This sequence joins TRBV27 and TRBJ2-4, with 10 nucleotides matching TRBD1. J was trimmed by 3 bases and V by 7 bases; bases with no gene match: 9. Germline CDR1 reads MNHEY; CDR2 reads SMNVEV (reference sequence). This CDR3 is built from 16 residues. The chain's CDR3 is CASKSDRGLGKNIQYF. The CDR3 DNA sequence: TGTGCCAGCAAATCCGACAGGGGGCTAGGCAAAAACATTCAGTACTTC.

This chain links TRBV4-2 with TRBJ2-5, with TRBD1 matching over 11 bases. V lost 4 bases, J lost 1 base, and 5 bases stayed unmatched. The germline V gene has CDR1 LGHNA and CDR2 YNFKEQ. This CDR3 spans 16 amino acids. The CDR3 spells CASSRGTGGFQETQYF. CDR3 bases: TGTGCCAGCAGCCGAGGGACAGGGGGGTTCCAAGAGACCCAGTACTTC.

This clonotype was recorded at least ten times. The chain links TRBV10-3 to TRBJ2-2; the match to TRBD2 covers 13 bases. Germline CDR1 ENHRY, CDR2 SYGVKD. Losses at the gene ends were 0 bases for V and 1 base for J; bases not matched to a gene: 8. This CDR3 comprises 20 residues. The CDR3: CAISESRTGTSGKNTGELFF. The CDR3 DNA reads as TGTGCCATCAGTGAGTCCAGAACCGGGACTAGCGGGAAGAACACCGGGGAGCTGTTTTTT.